The present entry profiles one T cell receptor beta chain with its context. Its antigen is unidentified. This CDR3 is 15 amino acids long. V lost 4 bases, J lost 0 bases, and 9 bases lay in between. The germline V gene encodes CDR1 ENHRY and CDR2 SYGVKD. Regarding treatment: around 19 received Ad26.COV2.S at low or high dose, single or two shots; roughly 5 received placebo; per-sample allocation not given. Sample collection was performed on day 63 after the first vaccine or placebo injection. These data are taken from a study of Ad26.COV2.S vaccination and SARS-CoV-2 variants. About the study: Donor allocation was to the COV1001 Ad26.COV2.S trial arm. Study observations and caveats: There was reportedly substantial breadth in spike-specific CD8+ and CD4+ T cell responses after vaccination.

Assay: immunoSEQ multiplex PCR; the TCRdb copy retains only in-frame clones and omits some. The sample consists of hundreds of thousands of clones, about 86% of them appearing once. The receptor was derived from a person between 18 and 60 years old who received the Ad26.COV2.S COVID-19 vaccine or a placebo. This material consisted of peripheral blood, taken in a trial of Ad26.COV2.S vaccine versus placebo. The chain employs TRBV10-3 and TRBJ2-2, with D unresolved. CDR3 residues: CAISAWSANTGELFF. In DNA form, the CDR3 reads TGTGCCATCAGTGCCTGGTCGGCGAACACCGGGGAGCTGTTTTTT.